This TCR beta chain was recorded in a study of blood T cell repertoires in COVID-19. Whole-study context: PBMCs, B-cell-depleted T cells, or T cells provided the cDNA or gDNA that made up the material.

Germline CDR1 is SGHAT and CDR2 is FQNNGV. This CDR3 contains 15 residues. The V gene end was trimmed by 1 base and the J gene end by 9 bases; junction bases not matched to a gene: 6. In the original workflow: From reference gene primer amplification, estimates of nucleated cell counts were derived. Data came from immunoSEQ multiplex PCR; TCRdb stores just in-frame clones and leaves some out. V, J and clone size derive from that table, while D and trimming were established from the DNA sequence. Of approximately 33,000 clones listed, more than 75% are singletons. The clonotype originates from a man aged 65-85 years with acute or convalescent COVID-19. Sequencing used peripheral blood. V usage is TRBV11-2 and J usage is TRBJ1-6, with 7 bases that match TRBD1. In nucleotides, the CDR3 is TGTGCCAGCAGCTTAGTTGACAGGGTATCTTCACCCCTCCACTTT. Encoded protein: CASSLVDRVSSPLHF.